Each of the 9 T cell receptor beta chains below was sequenced from the same sample in a study of Ad26.COV2.S vaccination and SARS-CoV-2 variants. Generated by immunoSEQ multiplex PCR, the TCRdb table keeps only in-frame clones and is missing some. Of roughly 150,000 clones listed, 80% to 90% are singletons. The starting material was peripheral blood, obtained after recovery from COVID-19. The receptors shown here come from a human donor who had recovered from COVID-19.

The chain joins TRBV4-3 to TRBJ1-5; TRBD1 matches 7 bases. V lost 1 base, J lost 6 bases, and 9 bases stayed unmatched. This CDR3 contains 16 residues. Germline V gene data show CDR1 as LGHNA and CDR2 as YSLEER. In DNA, the CDR3 is TGCGCCAGCAGCCAAGGGGTAACAGGGGTCCCTCAGCCCCAGCATTTT. This codes for CASSQGVTGVPQPQHF.

The chain recombines TRBV6-2 or TRBV6-3 with TRBJ2-1, with 8 bases aligning to TRBD2. The trim removed 4 bases at V and 5 bases at J, leaving 7 bases unmatched. The CDR3 length is 15 residues. In germline, CDR1 is MNHEY, CDR2 SVGEGT. CDR3 loop: CASSFGGVAHNEQFF. The CDR3 DNA is TGTGCCAGCAGTTTCGGGGGGGTGGCTCACAATGAGCAGTTCTTC.

This chain links TRBV19 with TRBJ1-2; 7 bases align to TRBD1. Trimming at V came to 0 bases and at J to 2 bases, leaving 6 bases not matched to a gene. The CDR3 has 16 amino acids. Per germline, CDR1 LNHDA and CDR2 SQIVND (reference sequence). The CDR3: CASSIDSRQGNYGYTF. The CDR3 nucleotides are TGTGCCAGTAGTATAGACTCCCGACAGGGCAACTATGGCTACACCTTC.

This chain joins TRBV3-1 (or the pseudogene TRBV3-2) and TRBJ2-1, with D perhaps TRBD2 (5 bases). The V end was cut by 3 bases, the J end by 4 bases, with 10 bases between. The V gene's germline CDR1 is LGHDT and CDR2 YNNKEL (reference sequence). This CDR3 region has 14 residues. This CDR3 reads CASSHVGLYNEQFF. Written as DNA, the CDR3 is TGTGCCAGCAGCCACGTAGGACTGTACAATGAGCAGTTCTTC.

V is TRBV6-5 and J is TRBJ1-2; no firm D call. Germline V gene data show CDR1 as MNHEY and CDR2 as SVGAGI. Deletions cut 2 bases from V and 8 bases from J, with 6 bases between. There are 11 residues in the CDR3. The CDR3 loop reads CASSYERGYTF. In nucleotides, the CDR3 is TGTGCCAGCAGTTACGAGAGAGGCTACACCTTC.

This rearrangement joins TRBV3-1 (or the pseudogene TRBV3-2) to TRBJ2-3; D may be TRBD2 (5 bases). This CDR3 is built from 14 residues. The ends were cut back, 5 bases at V and 4 bases at J, with 13 bases in the middle. Germline loops: CDR1 LGHDT, CDR2 YNNKEL (reference sequence). The CDR3 region has the DNA TGTGCCAGCAGCTATGCACGGAGGCCAGATACGCAGTATTTT. It yields the protein CASSYARRPDTQYF.

The CDR3 bases are TGTGCCAGCAGTGCTGCATTTGGGGCCTTAGCGGGGGGCTACGAGCAGTACTTC. Translation gives CASSAAFGALAGGYEQYF. This sequence joins TRBV28 and TRBJ2-7, with 10 nucleotides matching TRBD2. The ends lost 5 bases at V and 3 bases at J; junction bases unmatched: 16. The CDR3 totals 18 residues. CDR1 is MDHEN and CDR2 is SYDVKM in the germline V gene.

The chain combines TRBV6-4 with TRBJ1-5; weak D call: TRBD1 (5 bases). From germline, CDR1 is MRHNA and CDR2 SNTAGT. The CDR3 length is 15 residues. Trimming left V 3 bases short and J 1 base short, with 10 bases between. The DNA for the CDR3 is TGTGCCAGCAGTGAATGGGCAGGGAGCAATCAGCCCCAGCATTTT. It translates to CASSEWAGSNQPQHF.

This clone has a single count. V and J are TRBV6-2 or TRBV6-3 and TRBJ2-5; D possibly matches TRBD1 or TRBD2 (5 bases each). Per the germline V gene, CDR1 is MNHEY and CDR2 is SVGEGT. The CDR3 has 15 residues. Trimming removed 2 bases at V and 6 bases at J, with 16 bases between. The CDR3 region has the DNA TGTGCCAGCAGTTACGCAGGGAGTACGGGGAAGACCCAGTACTTC. Protein product: CASSYAGSTGKTQYF.